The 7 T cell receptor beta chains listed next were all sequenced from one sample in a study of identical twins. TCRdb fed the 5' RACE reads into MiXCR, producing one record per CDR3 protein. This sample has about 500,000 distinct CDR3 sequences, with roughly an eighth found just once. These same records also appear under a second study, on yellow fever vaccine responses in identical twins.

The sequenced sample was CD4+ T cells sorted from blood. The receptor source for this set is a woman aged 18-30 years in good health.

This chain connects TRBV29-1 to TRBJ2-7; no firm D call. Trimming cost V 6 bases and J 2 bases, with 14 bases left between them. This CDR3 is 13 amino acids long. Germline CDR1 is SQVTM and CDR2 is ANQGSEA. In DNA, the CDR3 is TGCAGCGTACAATCGACCTCTGCCTACGAGCAGTACTTC. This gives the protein CSVQSTSAYEQYF.

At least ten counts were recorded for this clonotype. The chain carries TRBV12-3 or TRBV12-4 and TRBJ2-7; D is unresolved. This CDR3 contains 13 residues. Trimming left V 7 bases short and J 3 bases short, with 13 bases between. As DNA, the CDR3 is TGTGCCAGCAAAAAGGGTGATGGCTACGAGCAGTACTTC. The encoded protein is CASKKGDGYEQYF.

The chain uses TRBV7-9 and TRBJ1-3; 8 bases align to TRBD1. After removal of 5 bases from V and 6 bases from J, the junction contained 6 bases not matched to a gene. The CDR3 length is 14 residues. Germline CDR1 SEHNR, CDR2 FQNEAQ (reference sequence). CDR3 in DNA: TGTGCCAGCAGCCGGACAGGGCTGGAAAACACCATATATTTT. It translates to CASSRTGLENTIYF.

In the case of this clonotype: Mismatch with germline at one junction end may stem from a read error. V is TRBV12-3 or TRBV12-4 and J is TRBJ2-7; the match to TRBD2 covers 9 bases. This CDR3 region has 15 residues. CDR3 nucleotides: TGTCCCAGCAGTTTCTCTAGCGGGGTTTTGGACGAGCAGTACTTC. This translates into CPSSFSSGVLDEQYF.

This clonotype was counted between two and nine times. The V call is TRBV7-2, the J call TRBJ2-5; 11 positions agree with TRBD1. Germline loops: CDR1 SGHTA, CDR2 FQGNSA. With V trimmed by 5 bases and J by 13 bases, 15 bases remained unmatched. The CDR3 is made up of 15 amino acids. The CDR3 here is CASSPDRDRGYGPYF. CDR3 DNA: TGTGCCAGCAGCCCAGACCGGGACAGGGGGTATGGACCGTACTTC.

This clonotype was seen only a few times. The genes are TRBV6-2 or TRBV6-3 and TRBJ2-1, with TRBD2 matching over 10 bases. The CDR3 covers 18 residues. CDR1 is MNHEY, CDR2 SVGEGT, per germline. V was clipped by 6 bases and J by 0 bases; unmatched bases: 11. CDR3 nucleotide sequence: TGTGCCAGCAGAACGGGACTAGCGCAACGACGCTCCTACAATGAGCAGTTCTTC. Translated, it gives CASRTGLAQRRSYNEQFF.

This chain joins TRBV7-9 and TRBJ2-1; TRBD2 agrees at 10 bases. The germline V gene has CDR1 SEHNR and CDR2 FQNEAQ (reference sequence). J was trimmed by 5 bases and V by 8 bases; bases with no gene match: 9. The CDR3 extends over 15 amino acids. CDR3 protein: CASQLSGGGNNEQFF. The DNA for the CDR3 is TGTGCCAGCCAACTCAGCGGGGGGGGCAACAATGAGCAGTTCTTC. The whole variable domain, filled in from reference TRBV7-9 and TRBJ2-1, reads DTGVSQNPRHKITKRGQNVTFRCDPISEHNRLYWYRQTLGQGPEFLTYFQNEAQLEKSRLLSDRFSAERPKGSFSTLEIQRTEQGDSAMYLCASQLSGGGNNEQFFGPGTRLTVL.